This T cell receptor beta chain was retrieved from a study of T-cell memory formation after mild COVID-19. Study-wide points: Contracting clones localized mainly to CM and EM when CD4+ and mainly to EMRA when CD8+.

V was pared by 0 bases and J by 2 bases, with 15 bases between. This CDR3 is 16 amino acids long. Germline V CDR1 and CDR2: DFQATT, SNEGSKA (reference sequence). Of note for this clonotype: What it binds is not known.

TCRdb re-called the 5' RACE reads with MiXCR, one entry per CDR3 protein. The data hold around 430,000 distinct CDR3 sequences, with roughly 15% observed a single time. This receptor was taken from a young man who had mild COVID-19 (a few samples of this study predate the infection). Cell type and time point are not known. The chain has TRBV20-1 and TRBJ2-3; D may match TRBD1 or TRBD2 (6 bases each). The sequenced material came from PBMCs or a T cell subset sorted from them (not recorded which). The CDR3 loop reads CSARDWGAASTDTQYF. Here the CDR3 DNA reads TGCAGTGCTAGAGATTGGGGGGCAGCCTCCACAGATACGCAGTATTTT.